Presented here are 10 T cell receptor beta chains from one specimen sequenced in a study of blood T cell repertoires in COVID-19. This table comes from immunoSEQ multiplex PCR, and its TCRdb copy is limited to in-frame clones, with some not included. Of roughly 190,000 clones in the sample, about 85% are singletons; the top ten hold around 7%. The source material was peripheral blood. These receptors came from a woman older than 75 in a cohort sampled during active or convalescent COVID-19.

This clone has just one count. This chain links TRBV10-3 with TRBJ1-1, with 10 nucleotides matching TRBD1. The germline V gene has CDR1 ENHRY and CDR2 SYGVKD. Trimming took 6 bases from V and 0 from J; bases not matched to a gene: 7. The CDR3 sequence is 16 residues long. The CDR3 region has the DNA TGTGCCATCAGCAACCGGGACAGGGGCATGAACACTGAAGCTTTCTTT. Translating gives CAISNRDRGMNTEAFF.

The chain couples TRBV10-3 to TRBJ1-2; D might be TRBD1 (6 bases). The V and J ends lost 6 bases and 4 bases respectively, with 12 bases between them. Germline V gene lookup returns CDR1 ENHRY and CDR2 SYGVKD. The CDR3 consists of 13 residues. In DNA form, the CDR3 reads TGTGCCATCAGGCAGGACAGTTTCTATGGCTACACCTTC. It codes for CAIRQDSFYGYTF.

In regard to this clone: A junction boundary mismatches the germline segment, possibly from a read error. The chain is built from TRBV2 and TRBJ2-3; 9 bases map to TRBD1. This CDR3 is built from 13 residues. Germline CDR1 is SNHLY and CDR2 is FYNNEI. As DNA, the CDR3 is TGTGCCATCGACAGGGGGGGCACATATACGCAGTATTTT. Protein product: CAIDRGGTYTQYF.

The chain recombines TRBV5-5 with TRBJ1-1, with TRBD1 matching 9 bases. Per germline, CDR1 SGHKS and CDR2 YYEKEE (reference sequence). The V and J ends lost 3 bases and 6 bases, in that order; junction bases with no gene match: 9. The CDR3 has 15 residues. CDR3 sequence reads: CASSSQTGGISEAFF. CDR3 in DNA: TGTGCCAGCAGCTCACAAACAGGGGGCATTTCTGAAGCTTTCTTT.

The chain joins TRBV28 to TRBJ1-2; possibly TRBD1 for D (6 bases). Per germline, CDR1 MDHEN and CDR2 SYDVKM. The CDR3 is 12 residues long. The germline V and J ends were trimmed by 6 bases and 4 bases, with 9 bases remaining between them. CDR3 loop: CASSRTAYGYTF. The CDR3 DNA follows: TGTGCCAGCAGCCGGACAGCCTATGGCTACACCTTC.

This chain connects TRBV28 to TRBJ2-5; 10 nucleotides match TRBD1. Germline assignment: CDR1 MDHEN and CDR2 SYDVKM. This CDR3 comprises 13 residues. Germline trimming cut 4 bases from V and 5 bases from J; bases unmatched to any gene: 1. The CDR3 loop is CASSSGQGETQYF. For the CDR3, the DNA is TGTGCCAGCAGTTCGGGACAGGGGGAGACCCAGTACTTC. The full variable domain, its missing parts supplied by reference TRBV28 and TRBJ2-5, is DVKVTQSSRYLVKRTGEKVFLECVQDMDHENMFWYRQDPGLGLRLIYFSYDVKMKEKGDIPEGYSVSREKKERFSLILESASTNQTSMYLCASSSGQGETQYFGPGTRLLVL.

CDR3 in DNA: TGTGCCAGCAGCTTAGGAGGGACAGGGGGCGGTTCACCCCTCCACTTT. This codes for CASSLGGTGGGSPLHF. The V and J genes are TRBV7-9 and TRBJ1-6, with 12 bases matching TRBD1. Germline V CDR1 and CDR2: SEHNR, FQNEAQ (reference sequence). The CDR3 totals 16 residues. V lost 1 base and J lost 9; bases outside the gene matches: 4.

The chain joins TRBV7-8 to TRBJ2-1, with 9 bases matching TRBD1. The CDR3 runs 16 residues. V shed 3 bases and J 8 bases; nucleotides not matched to a gene: 11. Looked up from germline, CDR1 is SGHVS and CDR2 is FQNEAQ. Here the CDR3 reads CASSFATGTGFYEQFF. The CDR3 DNA sequence: TGTGCCAGCAGCTTCGCCACCGGGACAGGGTTTTATGAGCAGTTCTTC.

This clone appeared a few times. The rearrangement uses TRBV19 and TRBJ1-1; D remains unclear. Germline-derived CDR1 and CDR2 are LNHDA and SQIVND (reference sequence). V lost 4 bases to trimming and J lost 4 bases, with 13 bases between them. The CDR3 extends over 14 amino acids. The CDR3 coding sequence is TGTGCCAGTAGTACAGAAACGGGAAGCACTGAAGCTTTCTTT. Amino acid sequence: CASSTETGSTEAFF.

This sequence joins TRBV6-5 and TRBJ1-4; D is unresolved. From germline, CDR1 is MNHEY and CDR2 SVGAGI. The V end was cut by 5 bases, the J end by 6 bases, with 16 bases between. CDR3 length equals 15 residues. In DNA form, the CDR3 reads TGTGCCAGCAGTCTCACACAGCGGCCCTATGAAAAACTGTTTTTT. Protein: CASSLTQRPYEKLFF.